The 14 T cell receptor beta chains given below trace back to one sample, sequenced in a study of cytomegalovirus exposure and HLA in healthy donors. Amplification used 60 Vbeta primers and 13 Jbeta primers. Clones were read by immunoSEQ multiplex PCR, and TCRdb kept only the in-frame ones, dropping some. Of 140,000 to 150,000 clones in the sample, around 70% are singletons; the top ten hold approximately 2%. Sequencing was performed on PBMCs. The receptors were gathered from a woman aged 60 to 75 in good health and CMV-seropositive.

This clone was found once. The chain combines TRBV1 with TRBJ2-3; the table's TRBD2 call for D was not verified on the DNA. TRBV1 is a documented pseudogene. The CDR3 covers 24 residues. CDR3: CTSSQVAPITGTSGKIVFTDTQYF. DNA for the CDR3: TGCACCAGCAGCCAAGTTGCCCCCATTACCGGGACTAGCGGGAAAATCGTTTTCACAGATACGCAGTATTTT.

The chain is built from TRBV18 and TRBJ1-4; 7 bases are a match to TRBD1. The germline CDR1 and CDR2 sequences are KGHSH and LQKENI. V lost 3 bases to trimming and J lost 4 bases; unmatched junction nucleotides: 2. The CDR3 has 14 amino acids. CDR3 amino acids: CASSPGQVNEKLFF. Written as DNA, the CDR3 is TGTGCCAGCTCACCCGGACAGGTTAATGAAAAACTGTTTTTT.

The chain recombines TRBV7-3 with TRBJ1-1; the D gene is possibly TRBD1 (5 bases). Germline V gene lookup returns CDR1 SGHTA and CDR2 FQGTGA. The CDR3 has 13 residues. V was shortened by 3 bases and J by 4 bases, with 9 bases between the two germline ends. The CDR3 here is CASSFAGLTEAFF. The CDR3 nucleotides are TGTGCCAGCAGCTTTGCAGGGCTCACTGAAGCTTTCTTT.

A few counts support this clone. The rearrangement links TRBV7-2 to TRBJ2-2, with D perhaps matching TRBD1 (6 bases). The germline gives CDR1 SGHTA, CDR2 FQGNSA. This CDR3 is built from 14 residues. Trimming shortened V by 6 bases and J by 3 bases, and 11 bases separated the two germline ends. The CDR3 reads CASRRQADTGELFF. CDR3 nucleotide sequence: TGTGCCAGCAGACGACAGGCTGACACCGGGGAGCTGTTTTTT.

The chain links TRBV29-1 to TRBJ1-2; tentative D call: TRBD1 (6 bases). The CDR3 contains 12 residues. V shed 7 bases and J shed 7 bases, with 16 bases lying between them. In germline, CDR1 is SQVTM, CDR2 ANQGSEA. The CDR3 nucleotides are TGCAGCGACCTACAGGGTTCCTCTGGCTACACCTTC. It specifies CSDLQGSSGYTF.

This chain connects TRBV5-6 to TRBJ2-7; 8 bases align to TRBD2. Germline CDR1 is SGHDT and CDR2 is YYEEEE. The CDR3 spans 12 residues. The V and J ends lost 4 bases and 6 bases, in that order; junction bases with no gene match: 3. CDR3 nucleotide sequence: TGTGCCAGCAGCAGTAGCGGGACCGAGCAGTACTTC. This gives the protein CASSSSGTEQYF.

The rearrangement joins TRBV11-2 to TRBJ2-5, with D hard to call. V gave up 1 base and J gave up 1 base, with 4 bases separating them. CDR3 length equals 13 residues. Germline CDR1 SGHAT, CDR2 FQNNGV. CDR3: CASSLVSQETQYF. The DNA for the CDR3 is TGTGCCAGCAGCTTAGTCTCCCAAGAGACCCAGTACTTC.

The chain employs TRBV14 and TRBJ1-4, with D hard to call. Trimming removed 1 base at V and 2 bases at J, with 8 bases between. The germline V gene has CDR1 SGHDN and CDR2 FVKESK. The CDR3 covers 15 residues. In DNA, the CDR3 is TGTGCCAGCAGCCAAGGGAGAAGGACTAATGAAAAACTGTTTTTT. Its protein product is CASSQGRRTNEKLFF.

V usage is TRBV6-5 and J usage is TRBJ1-1; D is unclear. V was shortened by 6 bases and J by 5 bases, with 16 bases between the two germline ends. Germline loops: CDR1 MNHEY, CDR2 SVGAGI. The CDR3 runs 14 residues. The CDR3 is CASRYLQITTEAFF. The CDR3, as DNA: TGTGCCAGCAGATACCTACAGATAACAACTGAAGCTTTCTTT.

The genes are TRBV27 and TRBJ2-7, with D perhaps matching TRBD1 (5 bases). Trimming shortened V by 3 bases and J by 6 bases, and 15 bases separated the two germline ends. From germline, CDR1 is MNHEY and CDR2 SMNVEV (reference sequence). CDR3 size: 14 residues. In nucleotides, the CDR3 is TGTGCCAGCAGTTTGGTGACAGCTCCTGGCGAGCAGTACTTC. Its protein is CASSLVTAPGEQYF.

The genes are TRBV10-2 and TRBJ2-4; the D is unclear. Germline CDR1 is WSHSY and CDR2 is SAAADI. This CDR3 is built from 16 residues. V lost 1 base, J lost 0 bases, and 10 bases lay in between. CDR3 nucleotide sequence: TGCGCCAGCAGTGAGTGGGCAGCCTTAGCCAAAAACATTCAGTACTTC. It codes for CASSEWAALAKNIQYF.

This rearrangement joins TRBV6-1 to TRBJ1-4, with a weak D call TRBD1 (6 bases). CDR1 is MNHNS, CDR2 SASEGT, per germline. Trimming took 4 bases from V and 0 from J, leaving 9 bases between them. The CDR3 sequence is 15 residues long. CDR3 sequence reads: CASSVGGATNEKLFF. CDR3 DNA: TGTGCCAGCAGTGTAGGGGGGGCAACTAATGAAAAACTGTTTTTT.

J is TRBJ2-7 and V is TRBV2; tentative D call: TRBD1 (6 bases). The CDR3 spans 11 residues. Germline CDR1 SNHLY, CDR2 FYNNEI. V was pared by 4 bases and J by 6 bases, with 7 bases between. CDR3 sequence: CASSVGGEQYF. The CDR3 DNA is TGTGCCAGCAGTGTAGGGGGCGAGCAGTACTTC.

This sequence joins TRBV29-1 and TRBJ1-1; no clear D gene. Germline CDR1 SQVTM, CDR2 ANQGSEA. Trimming cost V 6 bases and J 2 bases, with 13 bases left between them. The CDR3 has 13 amino acids. The CDR3 is CSVHSATNTEAFF. The CDR3 nucleotides are TGCAGCGTCCACTCAGCGACTAACACTGAAGCTTTCTTT.